This TCR beta chain appears in the sequencing data of a study of stem cell transplantation in POMP-related autoinflammatory disease. About the research overall: Impaired MHC class I-dependent CD8+ differentiation was hypothesized from defective thymoproteasomes.

Repertoires were generated with immunoSEQ multiplex PCR, while TCRdb's copy carries only in-frame clones and drops some. The table has 8,000 to 9,000 clones, about 90% seen once; the top ten hold 10% to 15%. Germline CDR1 reads GTSNPN; CDR2 reads SVGIG (reference sequence). There are 13 residues in the CDR3. Trimming removed 2 bases at V and 8 bases at J, with 13 bases between. The TCR originated in a human patient with POMP-related autoinflammation and immune dysregulation (PRAID). These T cells may partly come from the graft donor. This chain links TRBV30 with TRBJ2-1; D gene unclear. The sequences come from CD8+ T cells from PBMCs, collected after stem cell transplantation. In DNA, the CDR3 is TGTGCCTGGAGTCCCTCTTCCGGCGATGAGCAGTTCTTC. This codes for CAWSPSSGDEQFF.